This T cell receptor (beta chain) was profiled in a study of T cell repertoires in cytomegalovirus infection (dated by TCRdb to between 2019 and 2020). With respect to the entire study: Donor HLA type was relevant to the analysis, because carriage of CMV infection together with the matching HLA type was indicated by public TCR beta signatures. What the authors observed across the whole study: Cumulative frequency of public TCR beta family members discriminated carriers of CMV infection plus the relevant HLA type in this cohort and an independent approximately 340-donor cohort. The ex vivo response was dominated by HLA-C-restricted CMV-specific TCR beta clonotypes, which also provided the single most frequent clonotype in two of eight donors.

The instrument was an Illumina HiSeq 1500. TCRdb reworked the public reads: Q25 trimming with fastp, MiXCR clone assembly, productive beta chains retained. Duplicate CDR3 protein sequences are folded into a single record with the most common DNA and genes. The sample table holds 100,000 to 150,000 distinct CDR3 sequences, of which 8.8% were seen once. Of the sample, around 10% falls within the top ten clones. As concerns this clonotype: This clone's antigen is unknown. This could be a read error, since a much larger clone is one nucleotide away. The missing conserved phenylalanine or tryptophan at the end of this CDR3 makes a read error likely.

Trimming removed 4 bases from V and 7 bases from J, leaving 14 bases between the germline ends. According to the germline V gene (reference sequence), CDR1 reads SEHNR and CDR2 reads FQNEAQ. The CDR3 numbers 14 amino acids, ends counted. The retained sequence is limited to the CDR3, 42 bases, with the frame set at the first base. The origin of this receptor is a human donor in good health (CMV status not recorded). Some clones in this sample may be carry-over from other donors' samples. Rearrangement joined TRBV7-9 to TRBJ1-5; no D segment can be confidently identified. The sample was PBMCs. The DNA sequence is TGTGCCAGCAGCTCCAAATCGAACAGCCAGCCCCAGCATTCT. Its translation reads: CASSSKSNSQPQHS.